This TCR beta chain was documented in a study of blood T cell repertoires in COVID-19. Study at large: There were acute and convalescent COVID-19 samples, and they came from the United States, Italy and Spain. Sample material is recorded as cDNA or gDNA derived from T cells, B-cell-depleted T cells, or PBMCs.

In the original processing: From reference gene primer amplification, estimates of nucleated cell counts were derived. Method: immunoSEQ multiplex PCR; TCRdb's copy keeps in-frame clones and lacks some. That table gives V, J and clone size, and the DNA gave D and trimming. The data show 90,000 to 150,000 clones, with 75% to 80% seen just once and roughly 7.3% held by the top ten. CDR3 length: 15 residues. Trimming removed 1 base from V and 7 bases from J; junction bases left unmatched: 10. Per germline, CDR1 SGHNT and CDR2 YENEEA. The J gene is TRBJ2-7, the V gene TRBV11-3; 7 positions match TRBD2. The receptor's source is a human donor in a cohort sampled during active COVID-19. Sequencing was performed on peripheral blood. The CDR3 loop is CASSLVFGGLREQYF. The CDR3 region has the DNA TGTGCCAGCAGCTTAGTCTTCGGGGGGTTAAGAGAGCAGTACTTC.